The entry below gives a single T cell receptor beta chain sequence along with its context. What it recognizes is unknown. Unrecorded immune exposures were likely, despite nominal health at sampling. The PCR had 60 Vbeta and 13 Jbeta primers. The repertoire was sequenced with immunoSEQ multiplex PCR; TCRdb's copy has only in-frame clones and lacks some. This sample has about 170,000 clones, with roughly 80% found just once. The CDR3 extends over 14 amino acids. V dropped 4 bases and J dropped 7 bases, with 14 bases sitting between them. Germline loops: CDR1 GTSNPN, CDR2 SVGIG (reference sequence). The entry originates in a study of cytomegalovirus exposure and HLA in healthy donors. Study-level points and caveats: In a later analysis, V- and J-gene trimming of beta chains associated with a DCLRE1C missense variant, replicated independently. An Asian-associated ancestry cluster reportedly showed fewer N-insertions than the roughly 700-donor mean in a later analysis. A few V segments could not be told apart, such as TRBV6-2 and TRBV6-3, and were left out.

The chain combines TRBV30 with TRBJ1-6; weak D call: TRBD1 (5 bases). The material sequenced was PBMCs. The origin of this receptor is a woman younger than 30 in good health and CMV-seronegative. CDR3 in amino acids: CAWTLGGVNSPLHF. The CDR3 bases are TGTGCCTGGACGCTCGGGGGGGTCAATTCACCCCTCCACTTT.